The clone carrying this T cell receptor (beta chain) appeared a single time. Its antigen is unidentified. This entry comes from a study of T cell responses to AZD1222 COVID-19 vaccine. Study-wide results and limits: The study found Spike-specific TCR breadth and depth rose after two AZD1222 doses.

The assay was immunoSEQ multiplex PCR, and TCRdb's table has in-frame clones only and misses some. The sample has some 110,000 clones; about 85% are singletons. The sequenced sample was peripheral blood, obtained on day 0 of AZD1222 vaccination. The TCR sequence derives from an adult in good health.

CDR3 nucleotide sequence: TGTGCCAGCAGATATGGGGAAAAACTGTTTTTT. This codes for CASRYGEKLFF. The chain is built from TRBV27 and TRBJ1-4, with no clear D. The CDR3 is made up of 11 amino acids. Trimming took off 6 bases at V and 8 bases at J, with 7 bases between the two ends. Germline V lookup: CDR1 MNHEY, CDR2 SMNVEV (reference sequence).